The subject of this entry is one TCR beta chain. Its antigen is not identified. The data were taken from a study of beta chain features in type 1 diabetes. Study overall: Examined across all samples were roughly 100 million sorted cells. Whole-study findings and limits: The naive, central memory and Treg TCRB repertoires showed an apparent similarity that was greater among patients than among healthy donors. Moderate yet significant TCRB CDR3 shortening was seen in Type 1 diabetes patients in all four CD4+ subsets.

Of the isolated RNA, all was reverse transcribed, and so the sequenced material was expressed TCRB transcripts. An average around 3.3 million reads came from naive, central memory and regulatory T cell samples. The protocol was immunoSEQ multiplex PCR, while the TCRdb copy is restricted to in-frame clones and leaves out a portion. Among hundreds of thousands of clones, around 15% were seen once, and the ten largest hold 0.035% to 0.045%. CDR1 is SGHTA, CDR2 FQGNSA, per germline. The V and J ends lost 5 bases and 6 bases respectively, with 14 bases between them. This CDR3 spans 14 amino acids. Sequenced material: naive CD4+ T cells from blood. This TCR came from a man between 18 and 35 years old with type 1 diabetes. The chain joins TRBV7-2 to TRBJ2-1; unclear D gene. The CDR3 protein is CASSPPGYPNEQFF. CDR3 nucleotides: TGTGCCAGCAGCCCCCCGGGCTACCCCAATGAGCAGTTCTTC.